The present entry profiles one TCR beta chain with its context. The sample originates from a study of blood T cell repertoires in COVID-19. Background on the study: The cDNA or gDNA used as material had been derived from T cells, B-cell-depleted T cells, or PBMCs.

CDR3 length equals 14 residues. The V and J ends lost 3 bases and 7 bases respectively, with 16 bases between them. Germline V CDR1 and CDR2: SGDLS, YYNGEE. As processed by the authors: Reference gene primers were amplified, and this amplification served to estimate nucleated cell counts. Sequenced by immunoSEQ multiplex PCR; TCRdb stores in-frame clones only, minus some. That table is the source of V, J and clone size, and D and trimming were worked out from the DNA. The sample gives a few hundred thousand clones, 80% to 90% of which show up once; about 4.1% is in the top ten. The sequencing input was PBMCs or T cells enriched from blood (not recorded which). This receptor was identified in a woman aged 40 to 49 with acute COVID-19. The chain recombines TRBV9 with TRBJ1-1, with D tentatively TRBD1 (6 bases). The CDR3 protein is CASSGDRLGGEAFF. The CDR3 DNA reads as TGTGCCAGCAGCGGCGACAGGTTGGGCGGTGAAGCTTTCTTT.